This is a list of T cell receptor beta chains from one sample in a study of a mutant IDH1 vaccine in newly diagnosed glioma. For these TCRs, the target antigens are not known. Sequenced by immunoSEQ multiplex PCR; TCRdb stores in-frame clones only, minus some. Altogether 45,000 to 50,000 clones are present, roughly 91% being singletons, with the ten largest covering around 6%. The material sequenced was PBMCs, taken from a glioma patient whose treatment included an IDH1 peptide vaccine. Receptors were obtained from a woman aged 40-49 years with glioma. CDR3s include the opening cysteine and the closing phenylalanine or tryptophan. Each record gives: D gene, V gene, J gene, CDR3 DNA, CDR3 protein. A D gene is named only where the DNA matches it firmly.

d_gene: TRBD1
v_gene: TRBV5-6
j_gene: TRBJ2-7
CDR3nt: TGTGCCAGCAGCTTGGCCGGAAACAGGGGAGCTTACGAGCAGTACTTC
CDR3aa: CASSLAGNRGAYEQYF

d_gene: TRBD1
v_gene: TRBV7-8
j_gene: TRBJ1-1
CDR3nt: TGTGCCAGCAGCTTCCGGGACAGGGGACGGAGGACTGAAGCTTTCTTT
CDR3aa: CASSFRDRGRRTEAFF

d_gene: -
v_gene: TRBV4-1
j_gene: TRBJ1-4
CDR3nt: TGCGCCAGCAGCCATCATACCGTGACTAATGAAAAACTGTTTTTT
CDR3aa: CASSHHTVTNEKLFF

d_gene: TRBD1
v_gene: TRBV18
j_gene: TRBJ1-1
CDR3nt: TGTGCCAGCTCACCCTTGGGCCAGGGGGCGAACGGTTTCTTT
CDR3aa: CASSPLGQGANGFF

d_gene: -
v_gene: TRBV5-5
j_gene: TRBJ2-2
CDR3nt: TGTGCCAGCAGCTTTGGCCCGGGGGACACCGGGGAGCTGTTTTTT
CDR3aa: CASSFGPGDTGELFF

d_gene: TRBD2
v_gene: TRBV2
j_gene: TRBJ2-7
CDR3nt: TGTGCCAGCAGGAGCGGGAGTATCTACGAGCAGTACTTC
CDR3aa: CASRSGSIYEQYF

d_gene: -
v_gene: TRBV9
j_gene: TRBJ1-2
CDR3nt: TGTGCCAGCAGCGTCGCTCATGGGATCGTGCTTCTCTATGGCTACACCTTC
CDR3aa: CASSVAHGIVLLYGYTF

d_gene: -
v_gene: TRBV7-8
j_gene: TRBJ1-4
CDR3nt: TGTGCCAGCAGCCCCATCGGGGGAGAGGGGGAAAAACTGTTTTTT
CDR3aa: CASSPIGGEGEKLFF

d_gene: TRBD1
v_gene: TRBV4-1
j_gene: TRBJ2-7
CDR3nt: TGCGCCAGCAGCCAAGACCGGACAGGGGGTTACGAGCAGTACTTC
CDR3aa: CASSQDRTGGYEQYF

d_gene: TRBD2
v_gene: TRBV5-4
j_gene: TRBJ2-7
CDR3nt: TGTGCCAGCAGCTTGGAGTCGGGGGGGCCCTCCGAGCAGTACTTC
CDR3aa: CASSLESGGPSEQYF